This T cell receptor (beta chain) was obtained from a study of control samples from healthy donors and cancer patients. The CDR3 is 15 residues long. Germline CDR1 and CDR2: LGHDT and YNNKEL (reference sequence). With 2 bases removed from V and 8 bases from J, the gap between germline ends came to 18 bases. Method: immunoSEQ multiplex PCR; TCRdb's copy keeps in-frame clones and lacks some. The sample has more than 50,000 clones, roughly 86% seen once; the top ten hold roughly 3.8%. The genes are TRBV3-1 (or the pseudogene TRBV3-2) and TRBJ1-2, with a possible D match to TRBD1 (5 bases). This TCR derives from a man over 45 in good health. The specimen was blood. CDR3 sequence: CASSQFDRDPWGYTF. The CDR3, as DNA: TGTGCCAGCAGCCAATTCGACAGAGATCCTTGGGGCTACACCTTC.